These 13 T cell receptor beta chains were all obtained from the same sample, sequenced in a study of cytomegalovirus exposure and HLA in healthy donors. This PCR relied on a set of 60 Vbeta primers and 13 Jbeta primers. Repertoires were generated with immunoSEQ multiplex PCR, while TCRdb's copy carries only in-frame clones and drops some. This table has about 76,000 clones, more than 75% appearing once. The sequencing input was PBMCs. Receptors were obtained from a male donor in good health and CMV-seropositive.

The chain employs TRBV19 and TRBJ1-5, with TRBD1 matching 12 bases. Germline trimming cut 1 base from V and 6 bases from J; bases unmatched to any gene: 4. CDR1 is LNHDA, CDR2 SQIVND, per germline (reference sequence). This CDR3 is built from 16 residues. CDR3 residues: CASSIVGQGASQPQHF. The CDR3 nucleotides are TGTGCCAGTAGTATAGTGGGACAGGGGGCTAGTCAGCCCCAGCATTTT.

The chain carries TRBV7-3 and TRBJ2-2; TRBD2 agrees at 7 bases. Germline assignment: CDR1 SGHTA and CDR2 FQGTGA. The CDR3 has 14 amino acids. V dropped 5 bases and J dropped 6; count of bases not matched to a gene: 6. CDR3 residues: CASSALARSGELFF. CDR3 sequence (DNA): TGTGCCAGCAGCGCACTAGCGCGGTCCGGGGAGCTGTTTTTT.

The rearrangement joins TRBV4-2 to TRBJ1-2; 11 positions agree with TRBD1. The V and J ends lost 4 bases and 5 bases, in that order; junction bases with no gene match: 6. This CDR3 contains 15 residues. Germline V CDR1 and CDR2: LGHNA, YNFKEQ. The CDR3 is CASSLSDRGPYGYTF. In DNA, the CDR3 is TGTGCCAGCAGCCTATCGGACAGGGGGCCATATGGCTACACCTTC.

DNA of the CDR3: TGTGCCAGCTCACTTACCCTCAGCGAGAGCTCTGGAAACACCATATATTTT. This sequence encodes CASSLTLSESSGNTIYF. This chain uses TRBV18 with TRBJ1-3; D remains ambiguous. Germline-derived CDR1 and CDR2 are KGHSH and LQKENI. The V gene lost 4 bases and the J gene lost 0 bases, with 16 bases spanning the gap. This CDR3 has 17 amino acids.

This rearrangement joins TRBV28 to TRBJ2-1, with 12 bases matching TRBD2. The CDR3 is 15 amino acids. V trimming: 5 bases; J trimming: 6 bases; junction bases outside the gene matches: 5. Germline V gene sequence: CDR1 MDHEN, CDR2 SYDVKM. CDR3 sequence (DNA): TGTGCCAGCAGTATACTAGCGGGAGGTCGCAATGAGCAGTTCTTC. This gives the protein CASSILAGGRNEQFF. Based on the CDR3 plus reference TRBV28 and TRBJ2-1, the full variable domain is DVKVTQSSRYLVKRTGEKVFLECVQDMDHENMFWYRQDPGLGLRLIYFSYDVKMKEKGDIPEGYSVSREKKERFSLILESASTNQTSMYLCASSILAGGRNEQFFGPGTRLTVL.

The chain is built from TRBV11-2 and TRBJ2-6, with D unresolved. The CDR3 sequence is 15 residues long. Germline V CDR1 and CDR2: SGHAT, FQNNGV. Trimming removed 5 bases from V and 0 bases from J, with 8 bases in between. In DNA form, the CDR3 reads TGTGCCAGCAGCCAGTTTGCCTCTGGGGCCAACGTCCTGACTTTC. This translates into CASSQFASGANVLTF.

V and J are TRBV15 and TRBJ2-2; D may be TRBD2 (5 bases). The CDR3 contains 15 residues. V lost 1 base, J lost 6 bases, and 12 bases lay in between. CDR1 is LNHNV and CDR2 is YYDKDF in the germline V gene (reference sequence). The CDR3 here is CATSRVEGRAGELFF. The CDR3, as DNA: TGTGCCACCAGCAGAGTAGAGGGTCGGGCCGGGGAGCTGTTTTTT.

The chain carries TRBV6-5 and TRBJ2-7, with a possible D match to TRBD1 (6 bases). CDR3 length: 14 residues. Trimming took off 6 bases at V and 6 bases at J, with 18 bases between the two ends. Germline V CDR1 and CDR2: MNHEY, SVGAGI. CDR3 region: CASSQEQGLGEQYF. The CDR3, as DNA: TGTGCCAGCAGCCAGGAACAGGGTCTCGGCGAGCAGTACTTC.

The chain links TRBV7-2 to TRBJ2-5; 7 positions match TRBD2. Germline CDR1 and CDR2: SGHTA and FQGNSA. This CDR3 spans 17 amino acids. The V gene end was trimmed by 5 bases and the J gene end by 2 bases; junction bases not matched to a gene: 14. CDR3 sequence (DNA): TGTGCCAGCAGCCGAGAATGGGGGAGGGCCTTTCAAGAGACCCAGTACTTC. Protein: CASSREWGRAFQETQYF.

Here the CDR3 reads CASSVSGGARNEKLFF. In DNA, the CDR3 is TGTGCCAGCAGCGTCTCAGGTGGGGCCCGTAATGAAAAACTGTTTTTT. The chain links TRBV9 to TRBJ1-4; TRBD1 might be the D (5 bases). V dropped 2 bases and J dropped 4 bases, with 15 bases sitting between them. This CDR3 spans 16 amino acids. CDR1 and CDR2 (germline): SGDLS, YYNGEE.

This chain connects TRBV14 to TRBJ2-5; no definite D call. The CDR3 spans 15 residues. Deletions cut 0 bases from V and 5 bases from J, with 13 bases between. Germline V lookup: CDR1 SGHDN, CDR2 FVKESK. As DNA, the CDR3 is TGTGCCAGCAGCCAAGATGGTGCGATATTGGAGACCCAGTACTTC. Translated: CASSQDGAILETQYF.

The chain uses TRBV27 and TRBJ1-6; 8 bases align to TRBD1. This CDR3 is 16 amino acids long. V lost 9 bases to trimming and J lost 7 bases; unmatched junction nucleotides: 14. The V gene's germline CDR1 is MNHEY and CDR2 SMNVEV (reference sequence). CDR3 region: CASDKTGEFRNSPLHF. As DNA, the CDR3 is TGTGCCAGTGACAAGACAGGGGAATTTAGGAATTCACCCCTCCACTTT.

The CDR3 protein is CASSQDLQPSTDTQYF. CDR3 nucleotides: TGTGCCAGCAGCCAAGATTTACAGCCGAGCACAGATACGCAGTATTTT. The gene calls are TRBV4-2 and TRBJ2-3, with D unclear. This CDR3 contains 16 residues. CDR1 and CDR2 (germline): LGHNA, YNFKEQ. Between the trimmed V and J ends, which lost 0 bases and 0 bases, there was a span of 10 bases.